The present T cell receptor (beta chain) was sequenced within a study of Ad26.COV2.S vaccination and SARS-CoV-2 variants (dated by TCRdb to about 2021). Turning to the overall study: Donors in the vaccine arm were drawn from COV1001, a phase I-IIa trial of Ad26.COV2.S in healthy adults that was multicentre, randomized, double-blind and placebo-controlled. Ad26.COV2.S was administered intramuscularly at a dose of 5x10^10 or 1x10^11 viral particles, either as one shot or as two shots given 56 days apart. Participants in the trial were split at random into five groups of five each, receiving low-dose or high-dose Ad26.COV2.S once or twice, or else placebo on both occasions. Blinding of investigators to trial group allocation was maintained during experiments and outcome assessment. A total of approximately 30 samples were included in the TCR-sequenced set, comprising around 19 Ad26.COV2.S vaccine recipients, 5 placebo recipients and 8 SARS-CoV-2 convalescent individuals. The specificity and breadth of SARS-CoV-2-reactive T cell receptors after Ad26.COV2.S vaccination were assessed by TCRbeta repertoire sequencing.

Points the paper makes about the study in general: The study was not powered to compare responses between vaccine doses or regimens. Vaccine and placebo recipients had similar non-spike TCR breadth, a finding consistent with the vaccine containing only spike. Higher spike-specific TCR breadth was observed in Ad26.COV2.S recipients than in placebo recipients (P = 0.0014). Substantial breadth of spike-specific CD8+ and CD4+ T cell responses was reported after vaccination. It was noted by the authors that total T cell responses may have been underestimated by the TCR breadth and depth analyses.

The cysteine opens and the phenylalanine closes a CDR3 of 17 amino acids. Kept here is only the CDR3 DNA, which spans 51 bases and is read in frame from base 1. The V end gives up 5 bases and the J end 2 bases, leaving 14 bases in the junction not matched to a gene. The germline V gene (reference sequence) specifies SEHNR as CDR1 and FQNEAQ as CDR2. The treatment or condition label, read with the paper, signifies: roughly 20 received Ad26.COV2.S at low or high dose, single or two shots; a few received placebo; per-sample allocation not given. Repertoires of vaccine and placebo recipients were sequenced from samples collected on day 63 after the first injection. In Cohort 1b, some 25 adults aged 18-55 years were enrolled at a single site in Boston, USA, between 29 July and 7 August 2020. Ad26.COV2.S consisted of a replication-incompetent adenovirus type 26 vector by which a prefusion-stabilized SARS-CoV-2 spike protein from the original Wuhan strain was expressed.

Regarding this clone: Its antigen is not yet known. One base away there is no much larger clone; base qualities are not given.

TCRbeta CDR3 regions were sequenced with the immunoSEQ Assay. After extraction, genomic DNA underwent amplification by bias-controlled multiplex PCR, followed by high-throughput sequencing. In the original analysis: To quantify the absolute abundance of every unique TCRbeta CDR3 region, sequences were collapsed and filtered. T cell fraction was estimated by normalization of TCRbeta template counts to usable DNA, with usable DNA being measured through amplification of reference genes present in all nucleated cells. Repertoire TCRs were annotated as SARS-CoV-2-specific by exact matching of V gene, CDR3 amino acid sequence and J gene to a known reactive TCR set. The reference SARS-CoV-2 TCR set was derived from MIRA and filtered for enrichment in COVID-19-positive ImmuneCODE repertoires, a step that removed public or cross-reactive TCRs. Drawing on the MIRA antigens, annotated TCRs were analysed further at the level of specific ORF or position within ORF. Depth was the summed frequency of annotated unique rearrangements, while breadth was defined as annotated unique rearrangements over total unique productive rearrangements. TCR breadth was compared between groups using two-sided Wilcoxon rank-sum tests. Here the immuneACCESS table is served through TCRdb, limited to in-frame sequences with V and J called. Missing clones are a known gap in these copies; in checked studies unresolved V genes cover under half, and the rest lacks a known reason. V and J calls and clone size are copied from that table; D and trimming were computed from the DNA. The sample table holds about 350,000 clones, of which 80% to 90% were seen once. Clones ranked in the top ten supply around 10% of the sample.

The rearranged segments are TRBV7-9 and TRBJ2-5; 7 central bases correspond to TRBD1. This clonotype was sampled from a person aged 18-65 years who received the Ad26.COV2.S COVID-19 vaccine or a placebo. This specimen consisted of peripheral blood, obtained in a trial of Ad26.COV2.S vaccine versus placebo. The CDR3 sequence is CASSPPMRDRGQETQYF. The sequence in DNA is TGTGCCAGCAGCCCACCCATGAGGGACAGAGGGCAAGAGACCCAGTACTTC.